The source of this T cell receptor beta chain is a study of tumor and adjacent non-tumor tissue in lung cancer. General study findings and limits: In normal lung, the top 100 clones were significantly more dominant than in tumor. Compared with tumor, normal lung showed significantly lower TCR diversity. Tumor TCR diversity, when higher, was linked to shorter survival.

TCRbeta libraries were built with three rounds of nested PCR, modified from ARM-PCR. MiXCR, applied by TCRdb to the multiplex PCR reads, yields one record per CDR3 protein. The sample has about 76,000 distinct CDR3 sequences; about two thirds are singletons. This clonotype occurred once. Its target is not known. At one end the junction does not follow the germline gene, possibly because of a read error. This sample's RNA came from whole unsorted tissue. Sequenced sample: lung tumor tissue. This TCR was recovered from a woman in her 70s with non-small cell lung cancer.

The CDR3 sequence is CASFQRTGDGTEAFF. CDR3 nucleotides: TGCGCCAGCTTCCAACGGACAGGGGATGGCACTGAAGCCTTCTTT. The chain combines TRBV4-1 with TRBJ1-1, with TRBD1 matching over 9 bases. The CDR3 contains 15 residues. Germline CDR1 MGHRA, CDR2 YSYEKL.